These 22 T cell receptor delta chains were all obtained from the same sample, sequenced in a study of gamma-delta T cells after stem cell transplantation. TCRdb reanalysed the RT-PCR reads with CATT. This table holds over 1,500 delta-chain clones, about 4.5% found once. The sample comprised gamma-delta T cells. These receptors were taken from a human donor. It is not recorded whose cells these are; they may come from a transplant donor.

A word on this clone: TCRdb attributes to this sequence the protein of a much larger clone, which differs from the DNA translation at residue 10; a read error is likely, and the protein displayed is translated from the DNA. This rearrangement joins TRDV2 to TRDJ1; the match to TRDD3 covers 8 bases. The CDR3 sequence is 16 residues long. V lost 4 bases and J lost 1; bases outside the gene matches: 10. Germline V gene data show CDR1 as GEAIGNYY and CDR2 as EKD. The CDR3 spells CACEPLLGASTDKLIF. The CDR3 DNA reads TGTGCCTGTGAACCTCTACTGGGGGCCAGCACCGATAAACTCATCTTT.

The chain joins TRDV2 to TRDJ1, with TRDD3 identical over 12 bases. V lost 3 bases, J lost 1 base, and 14 bases stayed unmatched. This CDR3 region has 19 residues. Per germline, CDR1 GEAIGNYY and CDR2 EKD. The CDR3 DNA is TGTGCCTGTGACTACGTTCGGAATACTGGGGGATACTCCACCGATAAACTCATCTTT. Its translation is CACDYVRNTGGYSTDKLIF.

By sample share, this clone is medium-sized. Other DNA variants within this sample encode the same CDR3. The chain recombines TRDV2 with TRDJ1, with a weak D call TRDD3 (6 bases). V was cut by 0 bases and J by 3 bases, with 28 bases left in between. The CDR3 is made up of 20 amino acids. Germline lookup yields CDR1 GEAIGNYY and CDR2 EKD. The CDR3 DNA reads as TGTGCCTGTGACACCTTGGAAACTGGGAGAATCACCGAAGGGGCCGATAAACTCATCTTT. It yields the protein CACDTLETGRITEGADKLIF.

This clone was counted a few times. An end of the junction differs from the germline gene, which may be a read error. The J gene is TRDJ1, the V gene TRDV2, with 9 bases matching TRDD3. This CDR3 comprises 16 residues. CDR1 is GEAIGNYY and CDR2 is EKD in the germline V gene. As DNA, the CDR3 is TGTGCCCGTGACACCGTGGGGCTGGGGGATACCGATAAACTCATCTTT. It translates to CARDTVGLGDTDKLIF.

A remark on this clone: Given a far larger clone just one base away, this is likely a sequencing read error. Different DNA sequences within this sample yield the same CDR3. The rearrangement joins TRDV2 to TRDJ1, with 7 positions matching TRDD3. The germline V gene has CDR1 GEAIGNYY and CDR2 EKD. The CDR3 is made up of 18 amino acids. The CDR3 spells CACDTVSRPGDNHDKLIF. The CDR3 coding sequence is TGTGCCTGCGACACCGTCTCCAGACCCGGGGATAATCACGATAAACTCATCTTT.

In its sample, this clone was seen a few times. A much larger clonotype is one base distant, so this may be a read error. The CDR3 DNA reads as TGTGCCTGTGACCCCCTCCGCACCGATAAACCCATCTTT. Translation: CACDPLRTDKPIF. The rearrangement uses TRDV2 and TRDJ1; the D is unclear. Germline V gene data show CDR1 as GEAIGNYY and CDR2 as EKD. This CDR3 contains 13 residues.

This clone came up a few times. With a much larger clone just one base away, this may be a read error. Other DNA sequences of this sample code for an identical CDR3. The chain combines TRDV2 with TRDJ3; TRDD3 matches at 8 bases. Germline V gene lookup returns CDR1 GEAIGNYY and CDR2 EKD. The CDR3 is 20 residues long. CDR3 protein: CACDTPAGGPSSWDTRQMFF. Written as DNA, the CDR3 is TGTGCCTGTGACACGCCCGCTGGGGGACCCAGCTCCTGGGACACCCGACAAATGTTTTTC.

A note on this clone: This probably arose from a read error, given a far larger clone one base away. V and J are TRDV2 and TRDJ3; 7 nucleotides agree with TRDD3. The ends lost 3 bases at V and 4 bases at J; junction bases unmatched: 8. Germline V gives CDR1 GEAIGNYY, CDR2 EKD. This CDR3 is built from 17 residues. CDR3 in amino acids: CACDPLGDMWDTRQMFF. DNA for the CDR3: TGTGCCTGTGACCCGCTAGGGGATATGTGGGACACCCGACAGATGTTTTTC.

A note on this clone: Given a far larger clone just one base away, this is likely a sequencing read error. This chain connects TRDV2 to TRDJ1; the match to TRDD3 covers 12 bases. The CDR3 extends over 17 amino acids. V was pared by 0 bases and J by 4 bases, with 8 bases of the junction left unmatched. Looked up from germline, CDR1 is GEAIGNYY and CDR2 is EKD. For the CDR3, the DNA is TGTGCCTGTGACACCTTACTGGGGGATACAGTGGACGATAAACTCATCTTT. Translated: CACDTLLGDTVDDKLIF.

This clone was seen more than once but under ten times. Since a much larger clone is just one base distant, this may be a read error. CDR3 protein: CACDRPGDPGDKLIF. CDR3 bases: TGTGCCTGTGACCGGCCGGGGGATCCGGGCGATAAACTCATCTTT. The V gene is TRDV2, the J gene TRDJ1; 7 bases are shared with TRDD3. V lost 3 bases, J lost 4 bases, and 10 bases stayed unmatched. This CDR3 comprises 15 residues. Looked up from germline, CDR1 is GEAIGNYY and CDR2 is EKD.

To note about this clone: This may be a read error, as it is one base from a much larger clone. This chain links TRDV2 with TRDJ1; 8 bases align to TRDD3. The CDR3 covers 15 residues. V lost 5 bases, J lost 1 base, and 8 bases stayed unmatched. The V gene's germline CDR1 is GEAIGNYY and CDR2 EKD. In nucleotides, the CDR3 is TGTGCCTGTGGCATTCTGGGGGACCGCACCGATAAACTCATCTTT. Protein sequence: CACGILGDRTDKLIF.

A remark on this clone: A much larger clone lies a single base off, so this may be a read error. Other DNA sequences in this sample translate to the same CDR3. V usage is TRDV1 and J usage is TRDJ1; 8 bases map to TRDD3. V trimming: 0 bases; J trimming: 10 bases; junction bases outside the gene matches: 10. The CDR3 loop spans 15 amino acids. The germline V gene has CDR1 TSWWSYY and CDR2 QGS. CDR3 region: CALGELPLLGGRLIF. Here the CDR3 DNA reads TGTGCTCTTGGGGAACTACCACTACTGGGGGGTCGACTCATCTTT.

With respect to this clone: Given a much more abundant clone one base away, this may be a read error. The V and J genes are TRDV2 and TRDJ1, with no clear D. Germline V gene sequence: CDR1 GEAIGNYY, CDR2 EKD. CDR3 length: 15 amino acids. The CDR3 region has the DNA TGTGCCCGTGACACCGTAGAAGAAAGGACCGATAAACTCATCTTT. Translation gives CARDTVEERTDKLIF.

A remark on this clone: A far more abundant clone sits one base away, making this likely a read error. The chain uses TRDV2 and TRDJ1; possibly TRDD3 for D (6 bases). Germline CDR1 is GEAIGNYY and CDR2 is EKD. Trimming took off 0 bases at V and 4 bases at J, with 23 bases between the two ends. The CDR3 has 18 residues. The CDR3 bases are TGTGCCTGTGACACCGTCTCCAGACCCCGGGATAATCACGATAAACTCATCTTT. Its protein is CACDTVSRPRDNHDKLIF.

A note on this clone: Possible read error: a much larger clone is one base away. The V and J genes are TRDV2 and TRDJ1; 13 bases fit TRDD3. V lost 3 bases, J lost 4 bases, and 10 bases stayed unmatched. CDR1 is GEAIGNYY and CDR2 is EKD in the germline V gene. The CDR3 loop spans 17 amino acids. The CDR3 nucleotides read TGTGCCTGTGACGTACTGGGGGATACGCGGTACATCGATAAACTCATCTTT. This sequence encodes CACDVLGDTRYIDKLIF.

This clone was detected a few times. Just one base apart from a much larger clone, this may be a read error. The same CDR3 arises from other DNA sequences in this sample as well. The rearrangement joins TRDV2 to TRDJ1; 10 nucleotides align to TRDD3. V shed 0 bases, J shed 2 bases, and the junction held 11 bases outside the gene matches. CDR1 is GEAIGNYY, CDR2 EKD, per germline. The CDR3 totals 18 residues. The CDR3: CACDTVGRGIRETDKLIF. CDR3 in DNA: TGTGCCTGTGACACCGTAGGTAGGGGGATACGCGAAACCGATAAACTCATCTTT.

This clone has only a few counts. The chain links TRDV2 to TRDJ1, with TRDD3 matching over 8 bases. V trimming: 0 bases; J trimming: 0 bases; junction bases outside the gene matches: 23. Germline assignment: CDR1 GEAIGNYY and CDR2 EKD. The CDR3 is 22 residues long. The CDR3 DNA is TGTGCCTGTGACACCGTACGAGGAACTGGGGGTTCAACCGCGGGGTACACCGATAAACTCATCTTT. This sequence encodes CACDTVRGTGGSTAGYTDKLIF.

This clone was picked up a small number of times. The chain is built from TRDV2 and TRDJ1; D possibly corresponds to TRDD3 (6 bases). The ends were cut back, 3 bases at V and 0 bases at J, with 19 bases in the middle. This CDR3 contains 17 residues. CDR1 is GEAIGNYY and CDR2 is EKD in the germline V gene. The CDR3 here is CACDPLGPPKHTDKLIF. As DNA, the CDR3 is TGTGCCTGTGACCCACTGGGCCCGCCAAAACACACCGATAAACTCATCTTT.

A remark on this clone: A far larger clone lies a single base away; this is likely a read error. The J gene is TRDJ1, the V gene TRDV2; D not certain. Germline lookup yields CDR1 GEAIGNYY and CDR2 EKD. The CDR3 has 14 residues. CDR3 residues: CACDSVLYTDKPIF. The CDR3 DNA follows: TGTGCCTGTGACTCGGTACTTTACACCGATAAACCCATCTTT.

This clone has a handful of counts. The chain links TRDV2 to TRDJ1, with 13 bases fitting TRDD3. The CDR3 runs 16 residues. Trimming cost V 4 bases and J 3 bases; bases outside gene matches: 7. The germline CDR1 and CDR2 sequences are GEAIGNYY and EKD. The CDR3 nucleotides read TGTGCCTGTGATCTTGTACTGGGGGATACGGCCGATAAACTCATCTTT. It is translated as CACDLVLGDTADKLIF.

For this clone: Only one base separates this from a far larger clonotype, so it likely reflects a read error. J is TRDJ1 and V is TRDV2; no clear D gene. CDR1 and CDR2 (germline): GEAIGNYY, EKD. The CDR3 runs 14 residues. The CDR3 region is CARDSVLYTDKLIF. The CDR3 DNA is TGTGCCCGTGACTCGGTACTTTACACCGATAAACTCATCTTT.

The chain is built from TRDV2 and TRDJ1; 9 positions match TRDD3. Germline V gene lookup returns CDR1 GEAIGNYY and CDR2 EKD. The CDR3 spans 14 residues. Unmatched junction bases numbered 2, after V lost 1 base and J lost 3 bases. CDR3 amino acids: CACDTLGDSDKLIF. The CDR3 DNA reads TGTGCCTGTGACACTCTGGGGGATTCCGATAAACTCATCTTT.